Each of the 10 T cell receptor beta chains below was sequenced from the same sample in a study of T cell repertoires in cytomegalovirus infection. TCRdb re-derived calls from the reads in MiXCR, one entry per CDR3 protein. The sample lists hundreds of thousands of distinct CDR3 sequences, around 30% seen once, with over 12% in the top ten. Their recognized antigens are unknown. Sequencing was performed on cultured CD8+ T cells from PBMCs, taken from culture after CMV antigen stimulation. These receptors came from a human donor in good health (CMV status not recorded). Some clones in this sample may be carry-over from other donors' samples.

The V and J genes are TRBV6-6 and TRBJ2-5, with 9 nucleotides matching TRBD1. Germline assignment: CDR1 MNHNY and CDR2 SVGAGI (reference sequence). The J segment lost 5 bases and the V segment lost 5 bases, leaving 9 bases of the junction unmatched. The CDR3 runs to 15 residues. CDR3 DNA sequence: TGTGCCAGCAGTCGGCTAGGGACAGGGCGGGAGACCCAGTACTTC. Protein product: CASSRLGTGRETQYF.

This clonotype was picked up a small number of times. It may be a read error: a sequence one base away is much more abundant. V gene TRBV7-2 combines with J gene TRBJ1-4, with 8 positions matching TRBD1. The CDR3 sequence is 15 residues long. Germline-derived CDR1 and CDR2 are SGHTA and FQGNSA. The CDR3 loop reads CVSSSSDREIEKLFF. CDR3 DNA sequence: TGTGTCAGCAGCTCGTCGGACAGGGAAATTGAAAAACTGTTTTTT.

In DNA form, the CDR3 reads TGCAGTGCTAGAGGCGGGGAAAACTATGGCTACACCTTC. This sequence encodes CSARGGENYGYTF. The rearrangement links TRBV20-1 to TRBJ1-2; no clear D gene. V lost 1 base and J 2 bases, leaving 8 bases between the germline ends. The CDR3 is 13 residues long. Germline CDR1 DFQATT, CDR2 SNEGSKA (reference sequence).

The V call is TRBV27, the J call TRBJ2-7, with TRBD2 as a possible D gene (6 bases). Trimming pared 7 bases from V and 4 bases from J, leaving 26 bases between. CDR1 and CDR2 (germline): MNHEY, SMNVEV (reference sequence). The CDR3 has 17 amino acids. The chain's CDR3 is CASNIDPTGRQTYEQYF. In DNA, the CDR3 is TGTGCCAGCAACATTGACCCGACCGGGAGACAGACTTACGAGCAGTACTTC.

Only a few counts were recorded for this clonotype. The V gene is TRBV19, the J gene TRBJ2-1, with 10 nucleotides matching TRBD1. The CDR3 runs 13 residues. Losses at the gene ends were 6 bases for V and 8 bases for J; bases not matched to a gene: 4. Per germline, CDR1 LNHDA and CDR2 SQIVND (reference sequence). This CDR3 is CASRGQGNYEQFF. The CDR3 DNA follows: TGTGCCAGTAGGGGACAGGGGAACTATGAGCAGTTCTTC.

Concerning this clonotype: Sequence at one end of the junction differs from germline and may be a read error. The rearrangement uses TRBV12-3 or TRBV12-4 and TRBJ2-1, with D unclear. The CDR3 has 14 residues. The CDR3 DNA is TGTGCCAGCAGTTTAGCAGGGCTGTACAATAAGCAGTTCTTC. This codes for CASSLAGLYNKQFF.

This sequence joins TRBV4-1 and TRBJ2-1; unclear D gene. Trimming took 0 bases from V and 14 from J, leaving 8 bases between them. The germline gives CDR1 MGHRA, CDR2 YSYEKL. This CDR3 has 11 residues. The CDR3, as DNA: TGCGCCAGCAGCCAAGACGACCGGGAGTTCTTC. It specifies CASSQDDREFF.

Only one count was recorded for this clonotype. J is TRBJ2-2 and V is TRBV27, with D possibly TRBD2 on 6 matching bases. Germline V gene lookup returns CDR1 MNHEY and CDR2 SMNVEV (reference sequence). The CDR3 sequence is 16 residues long. V shed 0 bases and J shed 6 bases, with 14 bases lying between them. CDR3 sequence: CASSLSLTSFPGELFF. The DNA of the CDR3 is TGTGCCAGCAGTTTATCGTTGACTAGTTTTCCCGGGGAGCTGTTTTTT.

The V gene is TRBV2, the J gene TRBJ2-2; D gene uncertain. The germline gives CDR1 SNHLY, CDR2 FYNNEI. This CDR3 has 14 residues. The CDR3: CVTPGGSNTGELFF. Here the CDR3 DNA reads TGTGTCACCCCGGGCGGTTCGAACACCGGGGAGCTGTTTTTT.

The chain is built from TRBV4-1 and TRBJ2-7; 7 bases agree with TRBD1. Germline-derived CDR1 and CDR2 are MGHRA and YSYEKL. Germline trimming cut 3 bases from V and 5 bases from J; bases unmatched to any gene: 7. The CDR3 contains 14 residues. In DNA, the CDR3 is TGCGCCAGCAGCCAGGTTACAGGGGAACACGAGCAGTACTTC. This translates into CASSQVTGEHEQYF.